This T cell receptor (beta chain) was captured in a study of early T cells in non-severe SARS-CoV-2 infection. Background on the study: Chains from this unsorted whole-blood bulk RNA could not be paired. Study-level findings and limits: Matches to VDJdb favored anti-spike CD8 responses and missed private and CD4 specificities.

Individual cDNA molecules received unique molecular identifiers during library preparation. TCRdb recomputed calls from the 5' RACE reads with MiXCR, one row per CDR3 protein. The sample has tens of thousands of distinct CDR3 sequences; 11% to 15% are singletons. Germline V lookup: CDR1 SSHAT, CDR2 FNYEAQ (reference sequence). The CDR3 spans 19 residues. The table lists this clonotype with many counts. Its antigen is undetermined. A junction boundary mismatches the germline segment, possibly from a read error. The clonotype was recovered from an adult who was a healthcare worker with PCR-confirmed SARS-CoV-2 infection or an uninfected control (not recorded which). The specimen was whole blood. The chain employs TRBV7-7 and TRBJ2-3, with 11 bases lining up with TRBD1. CDR3 DNA: TGTGCTAGCAGCTTAGCGACCCCCGGGACAGGGGGTTTTGCAGATACGCAGTATTTT. Its protein is CASSLATPGTGGFADTQYF. The full variable domain, rest sourced from reference TRBV7-7 and TRBJ2-3, is GAGVSQSPRYKVTKRGQDVTLRCDPISSHATLYWYQQALGQGPEFLTYFNYEAQPDKSGLPSDRFSAERPEGSISTLTIQRTEQRDSAMYRCASSLATPGTGGFADTQYFGPGTRLTVL.